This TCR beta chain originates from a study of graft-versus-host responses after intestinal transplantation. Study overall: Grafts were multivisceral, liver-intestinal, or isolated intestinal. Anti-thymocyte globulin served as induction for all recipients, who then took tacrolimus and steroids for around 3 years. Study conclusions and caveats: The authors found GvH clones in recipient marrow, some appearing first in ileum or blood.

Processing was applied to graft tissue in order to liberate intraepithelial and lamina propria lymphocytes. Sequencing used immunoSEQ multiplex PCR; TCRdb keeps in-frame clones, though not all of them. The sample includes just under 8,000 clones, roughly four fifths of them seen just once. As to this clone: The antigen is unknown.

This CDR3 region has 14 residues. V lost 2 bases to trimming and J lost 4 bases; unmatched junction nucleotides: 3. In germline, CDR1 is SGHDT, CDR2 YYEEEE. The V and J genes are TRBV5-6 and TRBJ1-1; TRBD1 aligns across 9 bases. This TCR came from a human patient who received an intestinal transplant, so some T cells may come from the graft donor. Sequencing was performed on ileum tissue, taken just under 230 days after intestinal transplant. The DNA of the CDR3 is TGTGCCAGCAGCTTCGACAGGGGGAGCACTGAAGCTTTCTTT. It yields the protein CASSFDRGSTEAFF.